This T cell receptor (beta chain) derives from a study of blood T cells in healthy people across ages. The germline CDR1 and CDR2 sequences are LGHNA and YSLEER. This CDR3 is 13 amino acids long. V dropped 4 bases and J dropped 1 base, with 8 bases sitting between them. Using a J-beta primer mix together with a sample-barcoded 5' primer, a second PCR was run for about 6 to 12 cycles. TCRdb reprocessed the 5' RACE reads with MiXCR, giving one entry per CDR3 protein. The table shows about 830,000 distinct CDR3 sequences, with more than 45% occurring only once. V and J are TRBV4-3 and TRBJ2-7; D may be TRBD2 (5 bases). The TCR was taken from a man aged 25 to 40 in good health. Sequencing used blood. CDR3 in DNA: TGCGCCAGCAGCCTGGACTTATCCTACGAGCAGTACTTC. It is translated as CASSLDLSYEQYF.